The clone carrying this T cell receptor beta chain came up a few times. Its antigen remains unknown. TCRdb processed the 5' RACE reads anew with MiXCR; each CDR3 protein has one entry. Here the sample spans more than 65,000 distinct CDR3 sequences, 4.6% being singletons. Trimming removed 4 bases from V and 3 bases from J, with 13 bases in between. CDR1 MNHEY and CDR2 SVGEGT come from the germline V gene. The length of the CDR3 is 16 residues. The data derive from a study of early T cells in non-severe SARS-CoV-2 infection. Study context: Sequenced bulk RNA came from whole blood that was unsorted, and chains were unpaired. Findings of the study overall: A preference for anti-spike CD8 responses marked VDJdb matching, which missed private and CD4 specificities.

This TCR derives from an adult who was a healthcare worker with PCR-confirmed SARS-CoV-2 infection or an uninfected control (not recorded which). The donor label of this sample is uncertain. J is TRBJ1-6 and V is TRBV6-2 or TRBV6-3, with no clear D. The source material was whole blood, sampled at baseline. CDR3 sequence reads: CASSSFGRLYNSPLHF. The DNA for the CDR3 is TGTGCCAGCAGTTCATTCGGACGGCTCTATAATTCACCCCTCCACTTT.